This passage covers 32 T cell receptor beta chains from one sample sequenced in a study of cytomegalovirus exposure and HLA in healthy donors. Profiled with immunoSEQ multiplex PCR; TCRdb holds only in-frame clones, not every one. Here the sample spans 150,000 or so clones, about nine tenths being singletons. The sequenced sample consisted of PBMCs. Receptor source: a man aged 18 to 29 in good health and CMV-seropositive.

The chain recombines TRBV4-2 with TRBJ1-3, with TRBD1 matching 7 bases. Trimming removed 5 bases from V and 1 base from J; junction bases left unmatched: 11. The length of the CDR3 is 17 residues. Germline assignment: CDR1 LGHNA and CDR2 YNFKEQ. The DNA for the CDR3 is TGTGCCAGCAGCAGGATGGGACAGAGCATATCTGGAAACACCATATATTTT. Translation gives CASSRMGQSISGNTIYF.

CDR3 sequence: CASSLSGTNTDTQYF. The CDR3, as DNA: TGTGCCAGCTCACTTAGCGGGACCAACACAGATACGCAGTATTTT. V gene TRBV18 combines with J gene TRBJ2-3; 8 nucleotides agree with TRBD2. V dropped 4 bases and J dropped 2; count of bases not matched to a gene: 5. The CDR3 sequence is 15 residues long. Germline CDR1 reads KGHSH; CDR2 reads LQKENI.

This clone was recorded a few times. One end of the junction does not line up with germline, which may come from a read error. V is TRBV27 and J is TRBJ2-4; 9 nucleotides agree with TRBD2. This CDR3 comprises 10 residues. Germline V lookup: CDR1 MNHEY, CDR2 SMNVEV (reference sequence). CDR3 nucleotide sequence: TGTGCCAGCATACCGGGACTAGCTCACTTC. Protein sequence: CASIPGLAHF.

For the CDR3, the DNA is TGTGCCAGCAGCTTCACGGGGGGATCCTACGAGCAGTACTTC. Its translation is CASSFTGGSYEQYF. This sequence joins TRBV5-5 and TRBJ2-7; 7 bases match TRBD2. The CDR3 length is 14 residues. V lost 2 bases and J lost 1; bases outside the gene matches: 3. CDR1 is SGHKS, CDR2 YYEKEE, per germline (reference sequence).

The rearrangement joins TRBV29-1 to TRBJ2-1; 8 bases map to TRBD2. Per the germline V gene, CDR1 is SQVTM and CDR2 is ANQGSEA. The CDR3 extends over 15 amino acids. Trimming took 7 bases from V and 0 from J; bases not matched to a gene: 8. The CDR3 DNA follows: TGCAGCGCCCTTAGCGGGGAGACCTCCTACAATGAGCAGTTCTTC. Translation: CSALSGETSYNEQFF.

The V and J genes are TRBV5-1 and TRBJ2-4; D perhaps matches TRBD1 (6 bases). Looked up from germline, CDR1 is SGHRS and CDR2 is YFSETQ. V was shortened by 0 bases and J by 15 bases, with 16 bases between the two germline ends. The CDR3 sequence is 13 residues long. The CDR3 loop is CASSLAEDSAPYF. The DNA of the CDR3 is TGCGCCAGCAGCTTGGCCGAGGACAGCGCGCCGTACTTC.

This chain uses TRBV29-1 with TRBJ2-7, with 7 bases identical to TRBD1. The germline CDR1 and CDR2 sequences are SQVTM and ANQGSEA. This CDR3 comprises 13 residues. Unmatched junction bases numbered 11, after V lost 6 bases and J lost 6 bases. CDR3 sequence reads: CSVAGGEFAEQYF. The DNA for the CDR3 is TGCAGCGTAGCAGGGGGTGAATTTGCCGAGCAGTACTTC.

This rearrangement joins TRBV10-3 to TRBJ2-3; 9 bases line up with TRBD2. V shed 3 bases and J 0 bases; nucleotides not matched to a gene: 4. The CDR3 is made up of 16 amino acids. Germline assignment: CDR1 ENHRY and CDR2 SYGVKD. The CDR3 protein is CAISDPTSGSTDTQYF. Here the CDR3 DNA reads TGTGCCATCAGTGACCCGACTAGCGGTAGCACAGATACGCAGTATTTT.

The chain couples TRBV30 to TRBJ2-7, with 7 bases identical to TRBD1. Germline assignment: CDR1 GTSNPN and CDR2 SVGIG (reference sequence). The V and J ends lost 0 bases and 6 bases, in that order; junction bases with no gene match: 2. This CDR3 is 12 amino acids long. The chain's CDR3 is CAWSVDRVEQYF. The CDR3, as DNA: TGTGCCTGGAGTGTAGACAGGGTCGAGCAGTACTTC.

V is TRBV9 and J is TRBJ2-7; 9 bases align to TRBD2. Germline assignment: CDR1 SGDLS and CDR2 YYNGEE. CDR3 length: 14 amino acids. With V trimmed by 0 bases and J by 6 bases, 4 bases remained unmatched. The CDR3 bases are TGTGCCAGCAGCGTAGCTAGCGGGGTCCTCGAGCAGTACTTC. Amino acids: CASSVASGVLEQYF.

The chain joins TRBV4-2 to TRBJ1-5; possible D gene TRBD1, 6 bases. Trimming took 0 bases from V and 0 from J, leaving 9 bases between them. CDR1 and CDR2 (germline): LGHNA, YNFKEQ. The CDR3 has 16 residues. CDR3 DNA sequence: TGTGCCAGCAGCCAAGAACAGGGTCATAGCAATCAGCCCCAGCATTTT. It specifies CASSQEQGHSNQPQHF.

V gene TRBV5-1 combines with J gene TRBJ2-2, with TRBD2 identical over 12 bases. The J segment lost 1 base and the V segment lost 5 bases, leaving 0 bases of the junction unmatched. Per the germline V gene, CDR1 is SGHRS and CDR2 is YFSETQ. The CDR3 length is 15 residues. The CDR3 spells CASRTSGGNTGELFF. CDR3 DNA: TGCGCCAGCAGGACTAGCGGGGGGAACACCGGGGAGCTGTTTTTT.

The V call is TRBV18, the J call TRBJ2-1; 7 positions agree with TRBD2. V was pared by 0 bases and J by 6 bases, with 2 bases of the junction left unmatched. This CDR3 spans 14 amino acids. Germline V gene data show CDR1 as KGHSH and CDR2 as LQKENI. CDR3 DNA: TGTGCCAGCTCACCACCTTGGACTAGCAATGAGCAGTTCTTC. This codes for CASSPPWTSNEQFF. Based on the CDR3 plus reference TRBV18 and TRBJ2-1, the full variable domain is NAGVMQNPRHLVRRRGQEARLRCSPMKGHSHVYWYRQLPEEGLKFMVYLQKENIIDESGMPKERFSAEFPKEGPSILRIQQVVRGDSAAYFCASSPPWTSNEQFFGPGTRLTVL.

This clone was seen a single time. The chain couples TRBV10-3 to TRBJ1-1, with D possibly TRBD1 on 6 matching bases. The CDR3 sequence is 14 residues long. Germline V CDR1 and CDR2: ENHRY, SYGVKD. The V end was cut by 3 bases, the J end by 3 bases, with 11 bases between. The CDR3 coding sequence is TGTGCCATCAGTGACAGGGGAGCGGACACTGAAGCTTTCTTT. It is translated as CAISDRGADTEAFF.

V and J are TRBV4-2 and TRBJ1-5; D not resolved. V dropped 0 bases and J dropped 8 bases, with 8 bases sitting between them. This CDR3 has 13 residues. Germline values: CDR1 LGHNA, CDR2 YNFKEQ. CDR3 bases: TGTGCCAGCAGCCAAGAGGAGAGGAAGCCCCAGCATTTT. The encoded protein is CASSQEERKPQHF.

This sequence joins TRBV5-5 and TRBJ2-7, with TRBD2 matching over 8 bases. This CDR3 has 16 residues. Germline V gene data show CDR1 as SGHKS and CDR2 as YYEKEE (reference sequence). V trimming: 4 bases; J trimming: 3 bases; junction bases outside the gene matches: 12. Here the CDR3 reads CASSLNRAGEIYEQYF. The DNA for the CDR3 is TGTGCCAGCAGCCTGAACCGAGCGGGGGAGATCTACGAGCAGTACTTC. The whole variable domain, filled in from reference TRBV5-5 and TRBJ2-7, reads DAGVTQSPTHLIKTRGQQVTLRCSPISGHKSVSWYQQVLGQGPQFIFQYYEKEERGRGNFPDRFSARQFPNYSSELNVNALLLGDSALYLCASSLNRAGEIYEQYFGPGTRLTVT.

V gene TRBV5-1 combines with J gene TRBJ2-5; perhaps TRBD1 as D (6 bases). The CDR3 contains 14 residues. The germline V and J ends were trimmed by 4 bases and 9 bases, with 19 bases remaining between them. Germline lookup yields CDR1 SGHRS and CDR2 YFSETQ. The CDR3 region is CASSPVGATGPQYF. The DNA for the CDR3 is TGCGCCAGCAGCCCCGTTGGTGCAACAGGGCCCCAGTACTTC.

The chain has TRBV2 and TRBJ2-3; possibly TRBD1 for D (5 bases). The CDR3 has 14 amino acids. Trimming pared 6 bases from V and 0 bases from J, leaving 10 bases between. CDR1 is SNHLY, CDR2 FYNNEI, per germline. The CDR3 bases are TGTGCCAGCAGCAGGGTAACTAGCACAGATACGCAGTATTTT. Translation gives CASSRVTSTDTQYF.

The J gene is TRBJ2-5, the V gene TRBV5-1; 9 bases are a match to TRBD1. The CDR3 loop spans 15 amino acids. From germline, CDR1 is SGHRS and CDR2 YFSETQ. J lost 4 bases, V lost 2 bases, and 6 bases had no gene match. The CDR3 is CASSLQGASGETQYF. Here the CDR3 DNA reads TGCGCCAGCAGCTTACAGGGGGCGTCCGGAGAGACCCAGTACTTC.

The genes are TRBV27 and TRBJ2-3; TRBD2 matches 9 bases. V lost 5 bases to trimming and J lost 6 bases; unmatched junction nucleotides: 9. CDR1 MNHEY and CDR2 SMNVEV come from the germline V gene (reference sequence). This CDR3 has 15 amino acids. The CDR3 DNA is TGTGCCAGCAGTAGAGGGCTAGCGGGATTGGATACGCAGTATTTT. Its protein is CASSRGLAGLDTQYF.

The chain uses TRBV7-9 and TRBJ2-7, with D perhaps TRBD2 (6 bases). The CDR3 is made up of 13 amino acids. Per germline, CDR1 SEHNR and CDR2 FQNEAQ (reference sequence). V lost 4 bases and J 6 bases, leaving 13 bases between the germline ends. The CDR3 here is CASSSLTSFEQYF. The CDR3 DNA follows: TGTGCCAGCAGCTCCCTTACTAGCTTCGAGCAGTACTTC.

The chain employs TRBV5-1 and TRBJ2-1, with 10 bases that match TRBD2. The CDR3 contains 15 residues. Germline-derived CDR1 and CDR2 are SGHRS and YFSETQ. With V trimmed by 3 bases and J by 8 bases, 8 bases remained unmatched. Here the CDR3 reads CASSYSGGNIDEQFF. The CDR3, as DNA: TGCGCCAGCAGCTATAGCGGGGGGAATATCGATGAGCAGTTCTTC.

The rearrangement uses TRBV15 and TRBJ1-5; no definite D call. With 11 bases removed from V and 3 bases from J, the gap between germline ends came to 26 bases. Germline V CDR1 and CDR2: LNHNV, YYDKDF (reference sequence). CDR3 length: 17 residues. CDR3 bases: TGTGCCCCCCTAGCGGGAGGGCCCCATCTCCCCAATCAGCCCCAGCATTTT. It codes for CAPLAGGPHLPNQPQHF. The full variable domain, rest sourced from reference TRBV15 and TRBJ1-5, is DAMVIQNPRYQVTQFGKPVTLSCSQTLNHNVMYWYQQKSSQAPKLLFHYYDKDFNNEADTPDNFQSRRPNTSFCFLDIRSPGLGDTAMYLCAPLAGGPHLPNQPQHFGDGTRLSIL.

The rearrangement joins TRBV28 to TRBJ2-7; a possible D gene is TRBD2 (7 bases). Germline V gives CDR1 MDHEN, CDR2 SYDVKM. V was clipped by 7 bases and J by 2 bases, with 18 bases between them. There are 15 residues in the CDR3. The CDR3 protein is CASTPGGGAPYEQYF. The CDR3 bases are TGTGCCAGCACTCCGGGGGGCGGAGCCCCCTACGAGCAGTACTTC.

This clone was detected only once. The J gene is TRBJ2-6, the V gene TRBV7-6; 7 positions match TRBD1. Trimming at V came to 3 bases and at J to 2 bases, leaving 10 bases not matched to a gene. Germline lookup yields CDR1 SGHVS and CDR2 FNYEAQ. CDR3 length equals 18 residues. CDR3 sequence reads: CASSFSHRGRAGANVLTF. The CDR3 region has the DNA TGTGCCAGCAGCTTTAGCCACAGGGGTAGGGCTGGGGCCAACGTCCTGACTTTC.

The chain has TRBV28 and TRBJ1-2; 7 positions agree with TRBD1. Trimming at V came to 3 bases and at J to 5 bases, leaving 3 bases not matched to a gene. The CDR3 loop spans 13 amino acids. In germline, CDR1 is MDHEN, CDR2 SYDVKM. The CDR3 sequence: CASSLDRIYGYTF. The CDR3 nucleotides read TGTGCCAGCAGTTTGGACAGGATTTATGGCTACACCTTC.

V gene TRBV6-5 combines with J gene TRBJ1-1; D perhaps matches TRBD1 (5 bases). Germline CDR1 reads MNHEY; CDR2 reads SVGAGI. The CDR3 length is 13 residues. V lost 7 bases, J lost 5 bases, and 14 bases lay in between. The CDR3 sequence is CASNAGRGTEAFF. In DNA, the CDR3 is TGTGCCAGCAATGCCGGAAGGGGAACTGAAGCTTTCTTT.

This chain connects TRBV6-1 to TRBJ1-6, with no clear D. Germline-derived CDR1 and CDR2 are MNHNS and SASEGT. V was shortened by 0 bases and J by 11 bases, with 14 bases between the two germline ends. The CDR3 runs 15 residues. The DNA of the CDR3 is TGTGCCAGCAGTGAAGCTAAGTTGGAGCCCACACCCCTCCACTTT. Translating gives CASSEAKLEPTPLHF.

The CDR3 DNA sequence: TGTGCCAGCAGCCTCGTCCCGGGACAGGCTTATAATTCACCCCTCCACTTT. This encodes CASSLVPGQAYNSPLHF. The chain uses TRBV11-2 and TRBJ1-6; TRBD1 aligns across 8 bases. The CDR3 runs to 17 residues. The germline CDR1 and CDR2 sequences are SGHAT and FQNNGV. V trimming: 5 bases; J trimming: 4 bases; junction bases outside the gene matches: 10.

V is TRBV19 and J is TRBJ1-2, with no clear D. CDR3 size: 14 residues. V lost 4 bases, J lost 4 bases, and 13 bases lay in between. Germline lookup yields CDR1 LNHDA and CDR2 SQIVND (reference sequence). The CDR3 loop is CASSSGGSFYGYTF. The CDR3 DNA reads as TGTGCCAGTAGTAGCGGTGGCAGCTTCTATGGCTACACCTTC.

The J gene is TRBJ1-1, the V gene TRBV25-1; weak D call: TRBD1 (5 bases). The CDR3 totals 13 residues. Per the germline V gene, CDR1 is MGHDK and CDR2 is SYGVNS. V was trimmed by 2 bases and J by 11 bases, leaving 15 bases between them. CDR3 DNA: TGTGCCAGCAGTGAAGATGGGGCAGGTCGGGCTTTCTTT. The encoded protein is CASSEDGAGRAFF.

This clone was counted a single time. The chain links TRBV4-1 to TRBJ1-2, with D tentatively TRBD1 (6 bases). The CDR3 has 14 residues. Trimming shortened V by 5 bases and J by 7 bases, and 17 bases separated the two germline ends. From germline, CDR1 is MGHRA and CDR2 YSYEKL. The CDR3 DNA is TGCGCCAGCAGCTGGAGGGGGGGGGCGCGTGGCTACACCTTC. Protein: CASSWRGGARGYTF.